Here is one T cell receptor (beta chain) with its context. This specimen comes from a study of control samples from healthy donors and cancer patients. TCRdb's table, derived via immunoSEQ multiplex PCR, lists solely in-frame clones and lacks some. The sample lists some 30,000 clones, 70% to 90% occurring once. This CDR3 is 15 amino acids long. V was clipped by 5 bases and J by 8 bases, with 18 bases between them. CDR1 is KGHSH, CDR2 LQKENI, per germline. The chain recombines TRBV18 with TRBJ1-4; D gene uncertain. The receptor was derived from a female donor with melanoma. What was sequenced was formalin-fixed, paraffin-embedded tissue. The CDR3 DNA reads as TGTGCCAGCTCAGCATCGGACGACCTGGGCGAAAAACTGTTTTTT. Its translation is CASSASDDLGEKLFF.